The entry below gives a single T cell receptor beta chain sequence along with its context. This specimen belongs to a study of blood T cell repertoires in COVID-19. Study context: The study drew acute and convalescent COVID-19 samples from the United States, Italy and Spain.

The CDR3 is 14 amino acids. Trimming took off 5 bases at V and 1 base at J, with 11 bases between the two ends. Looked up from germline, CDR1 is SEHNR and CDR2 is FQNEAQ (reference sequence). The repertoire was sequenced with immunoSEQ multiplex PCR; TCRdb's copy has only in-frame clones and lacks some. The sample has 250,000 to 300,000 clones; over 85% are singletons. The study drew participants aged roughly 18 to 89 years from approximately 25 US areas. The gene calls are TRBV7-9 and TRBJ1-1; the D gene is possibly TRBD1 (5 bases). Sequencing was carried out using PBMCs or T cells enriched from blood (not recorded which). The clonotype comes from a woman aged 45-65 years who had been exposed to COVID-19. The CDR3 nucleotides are TGTGCCAGCAGCCCAAAGACAGAGAACACTGAAGCTTTCTTT. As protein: CASSPKTENTEAFF.